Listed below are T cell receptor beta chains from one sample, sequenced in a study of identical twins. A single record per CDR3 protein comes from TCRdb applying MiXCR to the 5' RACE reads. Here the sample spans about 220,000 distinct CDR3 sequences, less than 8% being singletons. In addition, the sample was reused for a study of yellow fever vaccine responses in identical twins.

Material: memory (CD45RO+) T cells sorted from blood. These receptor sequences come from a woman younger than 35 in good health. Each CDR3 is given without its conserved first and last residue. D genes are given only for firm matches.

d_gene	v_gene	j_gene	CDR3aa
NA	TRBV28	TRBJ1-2	ASSLLTRVGGYT
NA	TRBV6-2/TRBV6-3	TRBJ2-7	ASSYRGEVIYEQY
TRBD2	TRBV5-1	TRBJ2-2	ASSTLAATGELF
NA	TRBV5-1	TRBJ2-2	ASSLDFFNTGELF
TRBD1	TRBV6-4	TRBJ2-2	ASQGGQNTGELF
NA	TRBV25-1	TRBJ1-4	ASSARGAVRGNEKLF
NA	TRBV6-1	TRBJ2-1	ASGGQPYNEQF
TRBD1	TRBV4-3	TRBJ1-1	ASSQERGQTGGVGRAF
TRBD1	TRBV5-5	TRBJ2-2	ASSRQGARTGELF
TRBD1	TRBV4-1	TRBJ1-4	ASSPGQGGSNEKLF
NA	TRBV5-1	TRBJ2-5	ASSWRGGGRGETQY
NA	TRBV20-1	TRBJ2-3	SASQDFTDTQY
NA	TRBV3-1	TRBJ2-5	ASSHTQEQETQY
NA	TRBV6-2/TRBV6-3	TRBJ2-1	ASMTRNQISYNEQF
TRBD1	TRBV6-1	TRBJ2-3	ASRGTGASTDTQY
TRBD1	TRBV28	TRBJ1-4	ASSLDRGNEKLF
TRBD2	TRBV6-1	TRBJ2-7	ASSKTTSGSFSYEQY
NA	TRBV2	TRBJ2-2	ATKPGVKTGELF
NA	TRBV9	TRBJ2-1	ASSVRTNNEQF
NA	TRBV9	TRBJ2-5	ASSVEYRAQETQY
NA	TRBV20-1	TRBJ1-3	SAGTGGNTIY
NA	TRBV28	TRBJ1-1	ASSPRGTEAF
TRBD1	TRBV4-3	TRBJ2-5	ASSQGFGTGEETQY
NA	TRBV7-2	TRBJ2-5	ASSLSMTQETQY
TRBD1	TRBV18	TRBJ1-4	ASSPRSGGDEKLF
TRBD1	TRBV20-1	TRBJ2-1	SAQTGGSYNEQF
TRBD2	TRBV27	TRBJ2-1	ASSSPGLAVNEQF
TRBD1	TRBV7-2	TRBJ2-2	ASSWTGFGTGELF
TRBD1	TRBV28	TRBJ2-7	ASSSTGTGVPYEQY
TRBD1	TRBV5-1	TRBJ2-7	ASSLGGTGSHEQY
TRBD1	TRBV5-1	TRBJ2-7	ASHEPGQGGEQY
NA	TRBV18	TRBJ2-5	ASSPRMGEETQY